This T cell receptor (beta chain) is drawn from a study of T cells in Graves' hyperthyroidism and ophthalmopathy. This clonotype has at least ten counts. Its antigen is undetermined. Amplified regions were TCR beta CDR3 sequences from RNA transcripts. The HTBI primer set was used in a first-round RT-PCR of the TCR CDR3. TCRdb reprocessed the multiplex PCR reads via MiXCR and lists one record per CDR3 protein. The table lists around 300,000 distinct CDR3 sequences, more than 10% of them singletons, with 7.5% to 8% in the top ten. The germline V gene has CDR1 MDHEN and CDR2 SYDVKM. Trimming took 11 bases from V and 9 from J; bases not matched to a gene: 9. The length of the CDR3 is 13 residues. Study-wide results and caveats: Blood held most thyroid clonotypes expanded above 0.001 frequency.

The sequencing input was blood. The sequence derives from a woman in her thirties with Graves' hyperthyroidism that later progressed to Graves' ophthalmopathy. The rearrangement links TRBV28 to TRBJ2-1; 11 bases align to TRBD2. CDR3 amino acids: CASGTSGRGEQFF. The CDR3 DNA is TGTGCCTCCGGGACTAGCGGCAGGGGTGAGCAGTTCTTC.